The next 24 T cell receptor beta chains were all read from a single sample in a study of graft-versus-host responses after intestinal transplantation. Repertoires were generated with immunoSEQ multiplex PCR, while TCRdb's copy carries only in-frame clones and drops some. The sample carries about 110,000 clones, 85% to 95% recorded once. Their recognized antigens are unknown. Sequenced here: unstimulated CD4+ T cells sorted from spleen or lymph node cells, sampled before transplant. Receptors originate from a human donor who was the organ donor for an intestinal transplant.

The chain couples TRBV18 to TRBJ2-3, with 11 bases fitting TRBD1. The length of the CDR3 is 15 residues. Trimming cost V 5 bases and J 2 bases; bases outside gene matches: 3. CDR1 is KGHSH and CDR2 is LQKENI in the germline V gene. In DNA, the CDR3 is TGTGCCAGCTCATCTGGACAGGGGGCCACAGATACGCAGTATTTT. Encoded protein: CASSSGQGATDTQYF.

The chain is built from TRBV9 and TRBJ2-3, with TRBD2 matching 13 bases. This CDR3 has 18 amino acids. CDR1 and CDR2 from the germline V gene are SGDLS and YYNGEE. The V and J ends lost 0 bases and 1 base, in that order; junction bases with no gene match: 5. CDR3 sequence: CASSVDTSGRGRTDTQYF. CDR3 bases: TGTGCCAGCAGCGTAGATACTAGCGGGAGGGGGCGCACAGATACGCAGTATTTT.

To note about this clone: Distinct nucleotide sequences in the sample also encode this CDR3. For the CDR3, the DNA is TGCGCCAGCAGCCTGGGACAGGGAGGGCAGCCCCAGCATTTT. Amino acid sequence: CASSLGQGGQPQHF. The V gene is TRBV5-1, the J gene TRBJ1-5, with 9 nucleotides matching TRBD1. The CDR3 loop spans 14 amino acids. The germline V gene has CDR1 SGHRS and CDR2 YFSETQ. V lost 4 bases to trimming and J lost 7 bases; unmatched junction nucleotides: 6.

The chain combines TRBV30 with TRBJ1-6; no clear D. The V end was cut by 0 bases, the J end by 7 bases, with 7 bases between. This CDR3 region has 13 residues. CDR1 GTSNPN and CDR2 SVGIG come from the germline V gene (reference sequence). The CDR3 spells CAWSVSGNSPLHF. The CDR3 DNA reads as TGTGCCTGGAGTGTATCTGGGAATTCACCCCTCCACTTT.

This rearrangement joins TRBV4-1 to TRBJ2-5, with D unresolved. Trimming took off 1 base at V and 2 bases at J, with 8 bases between the two ends. CDR3 size: 14 residues. Germline-derived CDR1 and CDR2 are MGHRA and YSYEKL. CDR3: CASSQVVLQETQYF. Here the CDR3 DNA reads TGCGCCAGCAGCCAAGTAGTCCTTCAAGAGACCCAGTACTTC.

The chain joins TRBV28 to TRBJ2-3; 11 bases map to TRBD2. CDR1 MDHEN and CDR2 SYDVKM come from the germline V gene. V lost 1 base, J lost 2 bases, and 2 bases stayed unmatched. The CDR3 consists of 16 residues. DNA of the CDR3: TGTGCCAGCAGTTTATCGGGACTAGCGGTCACAGATACGCAGTATTTT. Protein sequence: CASSLSGLAVTDTQYF.

The J gene is TRBJ2-1, the V gene TRBV6-1, with TRBD1 matching over 7 bases. Germline assignment: CDR1 MNHNS and CDR2 SASEGT. The ends lost 5 bases at V and 5 bases at J; junction bases unmatched: 6. This CDR3 spans 14 amino acids. The chain's CDR3 is CASSPRQGDNEQFF. Written as DNA, the CDR3 is TGTGCCAGCAGTCCACGTCAGGGGGACAATGAGCAGTTCTTC.

A word on this clone: In the same sample, other DNA sequences code for this CDR3. This sequence joins TRBV7-2 and TRBJ2-3; D remains unclear. The V and J ends lost 3 bases and 0 bases respectively, with 1 base between them. This CDR3 contains 12 residues. Germline V gives CDR1 SGHTA, CDR2 FQGNSA. The DNA for the CDR3 is TGTGCCAGCAGCTTTAGCACAGATACGCAGTATTTT. Translation: CASSFSTDTQYF.

The chain recombines TRBV30 with TRBJ2-7; D gene uncertain. The DNA end is a closer match to TRBJ2-1, so the J assignment may be wrong. CDR3 length equals 14 residues. Germline V gene lookup returns CDR1 GTSNPN and CDR2 SVGIG (reference sequence). This CDR3 is CAWSVLSSYNEQFF. In nucleotides, the CDR3 is TGTGCCTGGAGTGTACTGAGCTCCTACAATGAGCAGTTCTTC.

The gene calls are TRBV27 and TRBJ2-7; TRBD1 agrees at 10 bases. The germline gives CDR1 MNHEY, CDR2 SMNVEV (reference sequence). The CDR3 covers 16 residues. The V gene end was trimmed by 5 bases and the J gene end by 5 bases; junction bases not matched to a gene: 12. Here the CDR3 DNA reads TGTGCCAGCAGTGCAATCTACGGGACAGGGGTCCACGAGCAGTACTTC. Encoded protein: CASSAIYGTGVHEQYF.

The chain employs TRBV5-4 and TRBJ1-2; D uncertain. The CDR3 has 13 residues. The germline V and J ends were trimmed by 6 bases and 0 bases, with 9 bases remaining between them. Germline V gene data show CDR1 as SGHNT and CDR2 as YYREEE (reference sequence). The CDR3 DNA follows: TGTGCCAGCACACCCAAAGCTAACTATGGCTACACCTTC. Amino acids: CASTPKANYGYTF.

The genes are TRBV19 and TRBJ2-7; D gene unclear. Germline CDR1 LNHDA, CDR2 SQIVND (reference sequence). The V and J ends lost 6 bases and 3 bases respectively, with 6 bases between them. The CDR3 covers 11 residues. The DNA of the CDR3 is TGTGCCAGTAGGGATAACTACGAGCAGTACTTC. This encodes CASRDNYEQYF.

The chain employs TRBV6-5 and TRBJ1-5; D not certain. The CDR3 consists of 15 residues. Germline V gene data show CDR1 as MNHEY and CDR2 as SVGAGI. V was trimmed by 7 bases and J by 0 bases, leaving 13 bases between them. CDR3 sequence reads: CASTLGHYSNQPQHF. CDR3 DNA sequence: TGTGCCAGCACCCTAGGGCATTATAGCAATCAGCCCCAGCATTTT.

The rearrangement uses TRBV5-6 and TRBJ1-1; possible D gene TRBD1, 6 bases. There are 15 residues in the CDR3. The germline V gene has CDR1 SGHDT and CDR2 YYEEEE. V lost 4 bases, J lost 5 bases, and 18 bases lay in between. In DNA form, the CDR3 reads TGTGCCAGCAGCCTCGGAGGGGGGGCACTGACTGAAGCTTTCTTT. This encodes CASSLGGGALTEAFF.

The CDR3 sequence is CASSRTGPTYEQYF. The CDR3 nucleotides read TGTGCCAGCAGCCGGACCGGCCCAACCTACGAGCAGTACTTC. This chain links TRBV5-5 with TRBJ2-5; D ambiguous. The J call is doubtful: the DNA matches TRBJ2-7 better. The CDR3 has 14 residues. Germline V gene sequence: CDR1 SGHKS, CDR2 YYEKEE (reference sequence).

This clone was seen a single time. The V gene is TRBV5-5, the J gene TRBJ1-1; D call uncertain. This CDR3 region has 15 residues. The germline V and J ends were trimmed by 0 bases and 2 bases, with 11 bases remaining between them. Germline V lookup: CDR1 SGHKS, CDR2 YYEKEE (reference sequence). CDR3 sequence reads: CASSLALSKNTEAFF. In DNA form, the CDR3 reads TGTGCCAGCAGCTTGGCCCTAAGTAAAAACACTGAAGCTTTCTTT. The full variable domain, in which reference TRBV5-5 and TRBJ1-1 provide the parts outside the CDR3, is DAGVTQSPTHLIKTRGQQVTLRCSPISGHKSVSWYQQVLGQGPQFIFQYYEKEERGRGNFPDRFSARQFPNYSSELNVNALLLGDSALYLCASSLALSKNTEAFFGQGTRLTVV.

This chain uses TRBV9 with TRBJ2-1; D perhaps matches TRBD2 (5 bases). The germline gives CDR1 SGDLS, CDR2 YYNGEE. This CDR3 is 17 amino acids long. The ends were cut back, 1 base at V and 0 bases at J, with 14 bases in the middle. The CDR3 region is CASSVRERWFSYNEQFF. CDR3 coding DNA: TGTGCCAGCAGCGTAAGGGAGCGGTGGTTCTCCTACAATGAGCAGTTCTTC.

This chain uses TRBV2 with TRBJ1-2, with a possible D match to TRBD1 (6 bases). CDR1 SNHLY and CDR2 FYNNEI come from the germline V gene. The CDR3 extends over 12 amino acids. Trimming shortened V by 8 bases and J by 7 bases, and 14 bases separated the two germline ends. CDR3 protein: CASSLGGGGYTF. CDR3 nucleotides: TGTGCCAGCTCCCTGGGGGGCGGTGGCTACACCTTC.

V gene TRBV5-1 combines with J gene TRBJ2-7, with 13 bases identical to TRBD2. V shed 5 bases, J shed 6 bases, and the junction held 8 bases outside the gene matches. Germline-derived CDR1 and CDR2 are SGHRS and YFSETQ. The CDR3 runs to 15 residues. The CDR3 protein is CASSWTSGREGEQYF. In DNA, the CDR3 is TGCGCCAGCAGTTGGACTAGCGGGAGAGAGGGCGAGCAGTACTTC.

This chain joins TRBV21-1 and TRBJ2-7; the listed D gene, TRBD2, was not tested against the DNA. TRBV21-1 is assigned pseudogene status. There are 13 residues in the CDR3. The CDR3 spells CASSQERNQVQYF. DNA of the CDR3: TGTGCCAGCAGTCAAGAGCGGAATCAGGTGCAGTACTTC.

The V gene is TRBV30, the J gene TRBJ2-6; 8 nucleotides agree with TRBD1. The CDR3 consists of 19 residues. J gave up 0 bases and V 1 base, and 11 bases lay outside the gene matches. The germline V gene encodes CDR1 GTSNPN and CDR2 SVGIG (reference sequence). The CDR3 coding sequence is TGTGCCTGGAGTGCCTACAGGGGGGACCTGTTCTCTGGGGCCAACGTCCTGACTTTC. It yields the protein CAWSAYRGDLFSGANVLTF.

V and J are TRBV9 and TRBJ2-1; D is unresolved. Germline V gene lookup returns CDR1 SGDLS and CDR2 YYNGEE. V dropped 5 bases and J dropped 8 bases, with 17 bases sitting between them. The CDR3 extends over 14 amino acids. The CDR3 nucleotides are TGTGCCAGCAGAGACGGCCTAGGAGATGATGAGCAGTTCTTC. Its translation: CASRDGLGDDEQFF. Full variable domain (missing parts from reference TRBV9 and TRBJ2-1): DSGVTQTPKHLITATGQRVTLRCSPRSGDLSVYWYQQSLDQGLQFLIQYYNGEERAKGNILERFSAQQFPDLHSELNLSSLELGDSALYFCASRDGLGDDEQFFGPGTRLTVL.

The chain links TRBV29-1 to TRBJ2-3; 9 positions agree with TRBD2. CDR3 length equals 17 residues. The V and J ends lost 0 bases and 4 bases, in that order; junction bases with no gene match: 11. Germline CDR1 is SQVTM and CDR2 is ANQGSEA. CDR3 in amino acids: CSVEDPAGSGSADTQYF. CDR3 DNA: TGCAGCGTTGAAGATCCCGCTGGTAGCGGGAGCGCAGATACGCAGTATTTT.

The chain links TRBV7-9 to TRBJ2-3; D gene unclear. The V and J ends lost 6 bases and 10 bases respectively, with 29 bases between them. There are 17 residues in the CDR3. Germline assignment: CDR1 SEHNR and CDR2 FQNEAQ (reference sequence). CDR3 nucleotides: TGTGCCAGCAGACCCAGCAGACAAATCTTTACACTTGTTCCGCAGTATTTT. As protein: CASRPSRQIFTLVPQYF.